The T cell receptor beta chain described here comes from a study of human T cells and chemical hapten exposure. Looking at the study overall: Patients, mostly women, had alopecia areata, alopecia totalis or alopecia universalis.

About this clonotype: Its antigen is as yet unknown.

Findings and limits, study-wide: Controls had significantly fewer large CDR3 similarity clusters than were formed by expanded TCRs.

Library preparation tagged each individual cDNA molecule with a unique molecular identifier. TCRdb called the RACE reads again in MiXCR, with one record for every CDR3 protein. The table includes 300,000 to 450,000 distinct CDR3 sequences, approximately 5% detected once. Time point: pre-sensitization, week 0. Noted treatment: therapeutic diphenylcyclopropenone sensitization with weekly scalp DPC. The template was total RNA from unfractionated whole blood. The input for sequencing was whole blood, taken in connection with sensitization to the hapten diphenylcyclopropenone (DPC). The TCR originated in a woman in her late teens or twenties with alopecia areata. Some clones in this sample may be carry-over from other donors' samples.

CDR3 sequence reads: CASSLRGRGTYF. As DNA, the CDR3 is TGCGCCAGCAGCTTGCGTGGACGCGGGACGTACTTC. The J gene is TRBJ2-7, the V gene TRBV5-1, with D tentatively TRBD2 (6 bases). Trimming removed 1 base from V and 12 bases from J, with 14 bases in between. The CDR3 extends over 12 amino acids. CDR1 SGHRS and CDR2 YFSETQ come from the germline V gene. The whole variable domain, filled in from reference TRBV5-1 and TRBJ2-7, reads KAGVTQTPRYLIKTRGQQVTLSCSPISGHRSVSWYQQTPGQGLQFLFEYFSETQRNKGNFPGRFSGRQFSNSRSEMNVSTLELGDSALYLCASSLRGRGTYFGPGTRLTVT.